This T cell receptor beta chain appears in the sequencing data of a study of cytomegalovirus exposure and HLA in healthy donors. Broader study findings: The authors later linked a missense DCLRE1C variant to TCR beta V- and J-gene trimming. The study labeled around 160 TCR beta chains cytomegalovirus-associated.

For this clone: Its antigen is currently unknown.

CDR1 SGHTA and CDR2 FQGNSA come from the germline V gene. This CDR3 has 16 residues. V was shortened by 5 bases and J by 0 bases, with 16 bases between the two germline ends. The PCR used 60 Vbeta and 13 Jbeta primers. The method was immunoSEQ multiplex PCR; TCRdb's version includes in-frame clones alone and lacks a portion of them. The data hold 81,000 or so clones, with more than 55% observed a single time. The chain is built from TRBV7-2 and TRBJ1-2; possibly TRBD1 for D (6 bases). The TCR originated in a woman aged 30 to 39 in good health and CMV-seropositive. Sequenced material: PBMCs. The CDR3 DNA reads TGTGCCAGCAGCAAAGCCGGGGCAGGGGCTAACTATGGCTACACCTTC. Its translation is CASSKAGAGANYGYTF.